This T cell receptor beta chain was captured by sequencing in a study of blood T cell repertoires in COVID-19. Assay: immunoSEQ multiplex PCR; the TCRdb copy retains only in-frame clones and omits some. The sample yields about 84,000 clones, about 83% seen once. The CDR3 length is 15 residues. The V gene lost 1 base and the J gene lost 4 bases, with 14 bases spanning the gap. Per germline, CDR1 SGHTA and CDR2 FQGNSA. The material sequenced was peripheral blood. This chain connects TRBV7-2 to TRBJ2-7; tentatively, D is TRBD2 (6 bases). The clonotype originates from a woman aged 80 or over with acute or convalescent COVID-19. CDR3 sequence: CASSLVGGLGYEQYF. CDR3 DNA sequence: TGTGCCAGCAGCTTAGTCGGGGGTCTAGGTTACGAGCAGTACTTC.